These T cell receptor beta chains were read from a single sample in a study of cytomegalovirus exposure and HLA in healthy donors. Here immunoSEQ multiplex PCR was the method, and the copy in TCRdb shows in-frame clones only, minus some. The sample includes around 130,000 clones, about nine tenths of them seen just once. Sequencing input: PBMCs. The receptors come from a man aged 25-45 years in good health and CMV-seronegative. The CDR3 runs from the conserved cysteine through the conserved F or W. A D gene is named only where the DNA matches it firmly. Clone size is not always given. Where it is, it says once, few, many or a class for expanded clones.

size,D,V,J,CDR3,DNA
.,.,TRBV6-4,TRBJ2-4,CASGETGRNIQYF,TGTGCCAGCGGCGAGACAGGGAGGAACATTCAGTACTTC
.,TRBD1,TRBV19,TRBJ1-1,CASRRDRGEGNTEAFF,TGTGCCAGTAGACGTGACAGGGGCGAGGGGAACACTGAAGCTTTCTTT
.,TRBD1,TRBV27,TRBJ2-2,CASSPGQGRTGELFF,TGTGCCAGCAGTCCCGGACAGGGGAGGACCGGGGAGCTGTTTTTT
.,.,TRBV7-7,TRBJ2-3,CASSPTVASTADTQYF,TGTGCCAGCAGCCCCACCGTAGCCTCGACCGCAGATACGCAGTATTTT
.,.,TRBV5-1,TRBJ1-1,CASSLSRRGENTEAFF,TGCGCCAGCAGCTTGAGTCGCAGGGGCGAGAACACTGAAGCTTTCTTT
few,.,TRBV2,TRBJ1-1,CASSEQGAGTLNTEAFF,TGTGCCAGCAGTGAACAAGGGGCCGGAACCTTGAACACTGAAGCTTTCTTT
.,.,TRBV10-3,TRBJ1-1,CAIRLAGIDTEAFF,TGTGCCATCAGATTAGCGGGGATAGACACTGAAGCTTTCTTT
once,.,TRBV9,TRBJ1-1,CASSVAEEGYTEAFF,TGTGCCAGCAGCGTAGCGGAGGAGGGGTACACTGAAGCTTTCTTT
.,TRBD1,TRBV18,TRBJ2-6,CASSPRQGTSGANVLTF,TGTGCCAGCTCACCCAGACAGGGTACCTCTGGGGCCAACGTCCTGACTTTC
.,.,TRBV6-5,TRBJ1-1,CASSYRVRNTEAFF,TGTGCCAGCAGTTATCGGGTAAGGAACACTGAAGCTTTCTTT
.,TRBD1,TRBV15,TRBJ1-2,CATSSRTGSNYGYTF,TGTGCCACCAGCTCTAGGACAGGCTCTAACTATGGCTACACCTTC
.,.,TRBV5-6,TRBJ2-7,CASSLATSYEQYF,TGTGCCAGCAGCTTGGCCACTTCCTACGAGCAGTACTTC
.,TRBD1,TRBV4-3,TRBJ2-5,CASSPGPTGTGGQETQYF,TGCGCCAGCAGCCCAGGACCAACCGGGACAGGGGGACAAGAGACCCAGTACTTC
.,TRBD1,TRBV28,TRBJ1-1,CASRQGQGYMNTEAFF,TGTGCCAGCAGACAGGGACAGGGATACATGAACACTGAAGCTTTCTTT